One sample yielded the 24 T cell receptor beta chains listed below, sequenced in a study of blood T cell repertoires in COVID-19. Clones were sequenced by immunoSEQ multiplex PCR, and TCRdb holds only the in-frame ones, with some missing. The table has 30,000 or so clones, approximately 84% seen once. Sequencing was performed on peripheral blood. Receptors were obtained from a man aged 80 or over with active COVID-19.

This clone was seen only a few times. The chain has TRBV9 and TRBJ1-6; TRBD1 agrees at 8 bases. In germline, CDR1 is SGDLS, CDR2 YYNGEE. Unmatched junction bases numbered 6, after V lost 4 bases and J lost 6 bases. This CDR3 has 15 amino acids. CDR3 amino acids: CASSIQGVPNSPLHF. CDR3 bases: TGTGCCAGCAGCATACAGGGGGTTCCTAATTCACCCCTCCACTTT.

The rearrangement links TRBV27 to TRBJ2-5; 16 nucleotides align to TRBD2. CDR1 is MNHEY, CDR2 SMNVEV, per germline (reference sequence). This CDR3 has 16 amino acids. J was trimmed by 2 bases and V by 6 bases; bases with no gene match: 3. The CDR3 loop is CASSLGLAGGQETQYF. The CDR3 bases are TGTGCCAGCAGCTTGGGACTAGCGGGGGGGCAAGAGACCCAGTACTTC.

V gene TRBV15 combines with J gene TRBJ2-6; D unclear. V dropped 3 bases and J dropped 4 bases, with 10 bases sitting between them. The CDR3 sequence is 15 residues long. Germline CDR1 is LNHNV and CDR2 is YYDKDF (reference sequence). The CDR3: CATSRQTVGANVLTF. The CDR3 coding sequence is TGTGCCACCAGCAGGCAGACTGTGGGGGCCAACGTCCTGACTTTC.

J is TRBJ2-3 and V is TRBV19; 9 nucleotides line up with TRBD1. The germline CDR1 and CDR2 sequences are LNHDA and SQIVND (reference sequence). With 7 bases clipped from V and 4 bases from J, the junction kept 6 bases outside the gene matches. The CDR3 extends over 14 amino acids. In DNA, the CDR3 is TGTGCCAGTACGGATACAGGGGGCCCAGATACGCAGTATTTT. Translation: CASTDTGGPDTQYF.

CDR3 residues: CASSDGRSSTDTQYF. The CDR3 nucleotides are TGTGCCAGCAGTGACGGCCGTTCGAGCACAGATACGCAGTATTTT. V is TRBV6-4 and J is TRBJ2-3; D ambiguous. The CDR3 runs 15 residues. Germline values: CDR1 MRHNA, CDR2 SNTAGT. Trimming removed 2 bases from V and 0 bases from J, with 9 bases in between.

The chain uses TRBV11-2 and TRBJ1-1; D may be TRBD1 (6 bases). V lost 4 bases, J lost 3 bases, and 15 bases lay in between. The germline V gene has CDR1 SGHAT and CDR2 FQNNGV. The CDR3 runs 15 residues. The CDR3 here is CASSSSRGLYTEAFF. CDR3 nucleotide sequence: TGTGCCAGCAGCTCTAGCAGGGGCCTATACACTGAAGCTTTCTTT.

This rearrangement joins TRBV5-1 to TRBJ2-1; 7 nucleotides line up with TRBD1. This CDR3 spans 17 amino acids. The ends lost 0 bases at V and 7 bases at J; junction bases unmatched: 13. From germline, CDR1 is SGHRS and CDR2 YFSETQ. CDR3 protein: CASSLVGLTGVKNEQFF. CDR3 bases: TGCGCCAGCAGCTTGGTTGGTCTCACAGGGGTTAAGAATGAGCAGTTCTTC.

CDR3 coding DNA: TGCGCCAGCAGCTTGGGACAGTACAATGAGCAGTTCTTC. Its protein is CASSLGQYNEQFF. The gene calls are TRBV5-1 and TRBJ2-1, with D possibly being TRBD1 (5 bases). The length of the CDR3 is 13 residues. The germline CDR1 and CDR2 sequences are SGHRS and YFSETQ. V lost 0 bases, J lost 4 bases, and 5 bases lay in between.

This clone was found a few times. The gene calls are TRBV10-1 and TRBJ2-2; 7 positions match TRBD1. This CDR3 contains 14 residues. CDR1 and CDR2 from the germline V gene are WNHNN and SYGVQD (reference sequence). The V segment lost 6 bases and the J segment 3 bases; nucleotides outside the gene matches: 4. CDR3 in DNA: TGCGCCAGCAGGACAGGGATATACACCGGGGAGCTGTTTTTT. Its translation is CASRTGIYTGELFF.

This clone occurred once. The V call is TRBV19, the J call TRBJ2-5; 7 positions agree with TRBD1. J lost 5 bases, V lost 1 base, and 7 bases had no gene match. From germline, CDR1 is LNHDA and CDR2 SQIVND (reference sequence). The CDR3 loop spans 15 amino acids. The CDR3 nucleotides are TGTGCCAGTAGTATAGGGAAAGGGGGCGGGGAGACCCAGTACTTC. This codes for CASSIGKGGGETQYF.

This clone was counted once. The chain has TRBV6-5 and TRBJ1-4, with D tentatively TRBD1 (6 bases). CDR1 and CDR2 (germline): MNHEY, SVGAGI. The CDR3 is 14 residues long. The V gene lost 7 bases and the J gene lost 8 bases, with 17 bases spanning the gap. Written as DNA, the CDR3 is TGTGCCAGCACCATGGGAGGGGGGACCGAAAAACTGTTTTTT. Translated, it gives CASTMGGGTEKLFF.

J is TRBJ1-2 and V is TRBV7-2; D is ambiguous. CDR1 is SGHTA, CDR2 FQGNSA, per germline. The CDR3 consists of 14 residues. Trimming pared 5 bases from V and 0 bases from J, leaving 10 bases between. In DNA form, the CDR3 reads TGTGCCAGCAGCCCCACAGTACCTAACTATGGCTACACCTTC. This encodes CASSPTVPNYGYTF.

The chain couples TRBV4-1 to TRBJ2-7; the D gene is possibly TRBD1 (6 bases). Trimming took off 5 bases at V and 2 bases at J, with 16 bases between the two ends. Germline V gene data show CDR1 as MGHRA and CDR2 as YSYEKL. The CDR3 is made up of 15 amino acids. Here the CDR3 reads CASSSYGQPPYEQYF. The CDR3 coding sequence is TGCGCCAGCAGCTCCTACGGACAGCCACCCTACGAGCAGTACTTC.

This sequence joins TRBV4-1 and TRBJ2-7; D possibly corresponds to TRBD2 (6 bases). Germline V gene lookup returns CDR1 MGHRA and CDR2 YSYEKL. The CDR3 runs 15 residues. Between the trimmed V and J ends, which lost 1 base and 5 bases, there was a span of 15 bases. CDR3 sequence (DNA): TGCGCCAGCAGCCAAGTAGGAGGAGGGCGGCACGAGCAGTACTTC. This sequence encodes CASSQVGGGRHEQYF.

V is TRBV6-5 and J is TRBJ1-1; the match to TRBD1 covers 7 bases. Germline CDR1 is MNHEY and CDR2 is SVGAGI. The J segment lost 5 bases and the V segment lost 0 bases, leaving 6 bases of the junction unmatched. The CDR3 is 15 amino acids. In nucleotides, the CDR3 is TGTGCCAGCAGTTACTCTAGGGGGCGGAAGACTGAAGCTTTCTTT. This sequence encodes CASSYSRGRKTEAFF.

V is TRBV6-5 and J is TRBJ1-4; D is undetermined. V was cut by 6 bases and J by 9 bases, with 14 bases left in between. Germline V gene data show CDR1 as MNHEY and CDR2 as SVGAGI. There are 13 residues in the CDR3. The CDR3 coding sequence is TGTGCCAGCAGGAACTCGGGATCTAAAAAACTGTTTTTT. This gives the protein CASRNSGSKKLFF.

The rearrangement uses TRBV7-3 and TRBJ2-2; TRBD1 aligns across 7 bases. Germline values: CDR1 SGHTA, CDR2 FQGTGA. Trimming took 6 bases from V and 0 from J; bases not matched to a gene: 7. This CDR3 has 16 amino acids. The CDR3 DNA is TGTGCCAGCAGTCGCGGACAGGACGCGAACACCGGGGAGCTGTTTTTT. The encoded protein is CASSRGQDANTGELFF.

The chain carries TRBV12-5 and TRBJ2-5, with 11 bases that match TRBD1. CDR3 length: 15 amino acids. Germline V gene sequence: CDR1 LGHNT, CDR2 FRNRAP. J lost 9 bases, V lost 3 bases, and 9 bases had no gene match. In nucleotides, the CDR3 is TGTGCTAGTGGTTTTCCCCGGACAGGGGGCGTTTCCCAGTACTTC. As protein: CASGFPRTGGVSQYF.

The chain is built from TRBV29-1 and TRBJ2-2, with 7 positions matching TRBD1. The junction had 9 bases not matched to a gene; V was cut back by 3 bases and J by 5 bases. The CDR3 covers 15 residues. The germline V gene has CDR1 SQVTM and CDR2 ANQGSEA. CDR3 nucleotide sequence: TGCAGCGTTGATTCTGGGACAGCTAATACCGGGGAGCTGTTTTTT. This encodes CSVDSGTANTGELFF.

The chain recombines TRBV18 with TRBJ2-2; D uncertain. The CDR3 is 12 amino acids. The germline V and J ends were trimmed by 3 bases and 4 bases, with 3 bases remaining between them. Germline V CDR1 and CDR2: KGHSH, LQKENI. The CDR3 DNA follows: TGTGCCAGCTCACCGCGCACCGGGGAGCTGTTTTTT. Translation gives CASSPRTGELFF.

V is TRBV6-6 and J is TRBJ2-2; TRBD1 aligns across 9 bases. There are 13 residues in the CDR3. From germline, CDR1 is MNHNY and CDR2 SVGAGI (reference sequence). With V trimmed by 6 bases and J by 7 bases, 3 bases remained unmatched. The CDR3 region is CASRQGAVGELFF. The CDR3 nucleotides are TGTGCCAGCAGACAGGGGGCGGTCGGGGAGCTGTTTTTT.

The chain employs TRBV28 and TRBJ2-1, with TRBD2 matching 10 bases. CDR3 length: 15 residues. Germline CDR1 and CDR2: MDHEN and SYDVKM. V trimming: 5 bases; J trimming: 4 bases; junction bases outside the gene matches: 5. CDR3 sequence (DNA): TGTGCCAGCAGTCTACTAGCGGGGCCGTACAATGAGCAGTTCTTC. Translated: CASSLLAGPYNEQFF. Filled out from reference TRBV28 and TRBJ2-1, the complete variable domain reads DVKVTQSSRYLVKRTGEKVFLECVQDMDHENMFWYRQDPGLGLRLIYFSYDVKMKEKGDIPEGYSVSREKKERFSLILESASTNQTSMYLCASSLLAGPYNEQFFGPGTRLTVL.

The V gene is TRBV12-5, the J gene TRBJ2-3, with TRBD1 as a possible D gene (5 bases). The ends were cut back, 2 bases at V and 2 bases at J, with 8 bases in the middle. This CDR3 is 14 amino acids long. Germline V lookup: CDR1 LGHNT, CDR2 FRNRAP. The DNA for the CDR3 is TGTGCTAGTGGTTTGAGGGGTTACACAGATACGCAGTATTTT. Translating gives CASGLRGYTDTQYF.

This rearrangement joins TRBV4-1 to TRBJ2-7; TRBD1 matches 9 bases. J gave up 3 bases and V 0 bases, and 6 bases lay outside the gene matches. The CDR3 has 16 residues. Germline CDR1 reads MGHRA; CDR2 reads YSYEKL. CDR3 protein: CASSQDSGTGYYEQYF. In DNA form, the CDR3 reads TGCGCCAGCAGCCAAGATTCCGGGACAGGGTACTACGAGCAGTACTTC.